Detailed here is one T cell receptor beta chain. Its target is unknown. The source of the sample is a study of cytomegalovirus exposure and HLA in healthy donors. In the study overall: Most genotyped donors, approximately 77% of 398, had Caucasian-associated genetic ancestry. Study observations and caveats: The study reported that TCR beta sequences accurately predicted HLA-A and HLA-B alleles in most subjects. A later analysis linked a missense variant in DCLRE1C to the trimming of TCR beta V and J genes. In an earlier analysis, about 90% or about 30%: the productive usage of most TCR beta V segments.

The CDR3 has 16 residues. The germline V gene has CDR1 SGHNT and CDR2 YYREEE (reference sequence). J was trimmed by 6 bases and V by 0 bases; bases with no gene match: 10. Both 60 Vbeta primers and 13 Jbeta primers went into the PCR. TCRdb keeps only in-frame clones here, not all; method: immunoSEQ multiplex PCR. The sample consists of 190,000 or so clones, 75% to 85% of them appearing once. The TCR comes from a male donor in good health and CMV-seropositive. The sequencing sample was made of PBMCs. The rearrangement links TRBV5-4 to TRBJ2-3; the match to TRBD2 covers 7 bases. CDR3 DNA sequence: TGTGCCAGCAGCTTGGTGGGCCGGACTAGAGGGGATACGCAGTATTTT. Protein sequence: CASSLVGRTRGDTQYF.